This TCR beta chain was recorded in a study of response to subunit inactivated influenza vaccine. Broader study findings: Each seasonal influenza vaccination, the authors suggested, recruits few new T cells.

TCRdb independently ran MiXCR on the RT-PCR reads; one entry per CDR3 protein. The sample includes around 200,000 distinct CDR3 sequences, around 14% of them seen just once. Germline CDR1 is DFQATT and CDR2 is SNEGSKA (reference sequence). V was pared by 5 bases and J by 2 bases, with 8 bases of the junction left unmatched. This CDR3 comprises 15 residues. This clonotype was seen a handful of times. Its target is unknown. The sequence came from a man between 50 and 59 years old who received an inactivated influenza vaccine. The material sequenced was CD8+ T cells sorted from PBMCs, taken approximately 5 days after vaccination. The genes are TRBV20-1 and TRBJ2-1, with 8 bases that match TRBD1. The CDR3 bases are TGCAGTGCTGAAAAGGACAGGGCAACCTACAATGAGCAGTTCTTC. Amino acid sequence: CSAEKDRATYNEQFF.